The 17 T cell receptor beta chains listed next were all sequenced from one sample in a study of CD8+CD57+ T cells in acquired aplastic anemia. The use of genomic DNA as template underpinned the TCR beta VDJ and CDR3 profiling. TCRdb ran MiXCR on the reads and lists one entry per CDR3 protein. The sample has some 180,000 distinct CDR3 sequences, roughly 60% seen once; the top ten hold about 39%. Patients chosen for sequencing had shown CD8+CD57+ cell expansion by flow cytometry. The sequencing input was sorted CD4+, CD8+, or CD8+CD57+ T cells (not recorded which) from PBMCs. These receptors originate from a human donor with aplastic anemia.

With regard to this clonotype: A much larger clone differs from this one at a single base, so this may be a read error. The rearrangement links TRBV2 to TRBJ1-2; D remains ambiguous. The CDR3 consists of 16 residues. Per the germline V gene, CDR1 is SNHLY and CDR2 is FYNNEI. As DNA, the CDR3 is TGTGCCAGCAGTGAGGTCAGGCCCCGAGAAGGCTATGGCTACGCCTTC. This codes for CASSEVRPREGYGYAF. Complete variable domain (other parts from reference TRBV2 and TRBJ1-2): EPEVTQTPSHQVTQMGQEVILRCVPISNHLYFYWYRQILGQKVEFLVSFYNNEISEKSEIFDDQFSVERPDGSNFTLKIRSTKLEDSAMYFCASSEVRPREGYGYAFGSGTRLTVV.

The chain has TRBV29-1 and TRBJ1-2, with no clear D. This CDR3 has 13 residues. Deletions cut 4 bases from V and 6 bases from J, with 15 bases between. In germline, CDR1 is SQVTM, CDR2 ANQGSEA. The CDR3 here is CSVAVREGNGYTF. The CDR3 DNA is TGCAGCGTTGCCGTGAGGGAAGGTAATGGCTACACCTTC.

This chain connects TRBV7-3 to TRBJ2-3; D unclear. V lost 1 base to trimming and J lost 1 base, with 3 bases between them. CDR3 length equals 13 residues. CDR1 SGHTA and CDR2 FQGTGA come from the germline V gene. The CDR3 DNA sequence: TGTGCCAGCAGCTTAAAGGGCACAGATACGCAGTATTTT. Amino acid sequence: CASSLKGTDTQYF.

CDR3: CASSADRVNSPLHF. CDR3 nucleotides: TGTGCCAGCAGCGCGGACAGGGTAAATTCACCCCTCCACTTT. V is TRBV6-5 and J is TRBJ1-6; 8 nucleotides match TRBD1. The junction had 5 bases not matched to a gene; V was cut back by 6 bases and J by 7 bases. This CDR3 contains 14 residues. The V gene's germline CDR1 is MNHEY and CDR2 SVGAGI.

The J gene is TRBJ2-7, the V gene TRBV2; 11 nucleotides match TRBD2. V trimming: 6 bases; J trimming: 5 bases; junction bases outside the gene matches: 6. The germline CDR1 and CDR2 sequences are SNHLY and FYNNEI. The CDR3 extends over 14 amino acids. CDR3 sequence reads: CASRALAGVNEQYF. CDR3 sequence (DNA): TGTGCCAGCAGGGCACTAGCGGGAGTCAACGAGCAGTACTTC. The whole variable domain, remainder taken from reference TRBV2 and TRBJ2-7, is EPEVTQTPSHQVTQMGQEVILRCVPISNHLYFYWYRQILGQKVEFLVSFYNNEISEKSEIFDDQFSVERPDGSNFTLKIRSTKLEDSAMYFCASRALAGVNEQYFGPGTRLTVT.

In its sample, this clonotype was seen once. V and J are TRBV5-1 and TRBJ1-4, with D tentatively TRBD1 (6 bases). The germline V and J ends were trimmed by 2 bases and 0 bases, with 11 bases remaining between them. From germline, CDR1 is SGHRS and CDR2 YFSETQ. This CDR3 has 16 residues. The CDR3 loop is CASSFGGTTTNEKLFF. CDR3 DNA sequence: TGCGCCAGCAGCTTTGGCGGGACAACAACTAATGAAAAACTGTTTTTT. The variable domain in full, completed from reference TRBV5-1 and TRBJ1-4, reads KAGVTQTPRYLIKTRGQQVTLSCSPISGHRSVSWYQQTPGQGLQFLFEYFSETQRNKGNFPGRFSGRQFSNSRSEMNVSTLELGDSALYLCASSFGGTTTNEKLFFGSGTQLSVL.

This sequence joins TRBV7-2 and TRBJ2-7; 8 positions agree with TRBD1. Germline CDR1 reads SGHTA; CDR2 reads FQGNSA. V shed 3 bases and J 6 bases; nucleotides not matched to a gene: 7. This CDR3 contains 14 residues. The CDR3 is CASSFTTTGGEQYF. DNA of the CDR3: TGTGCCAGCAGCTTTACCACCACAGGGGGCGAGCAGTACTTC.

V is TRBV10-2 and J is TRBJ1-6, with D possibly TRBD1 on 6 matching bases. The length of the CDR3 is 15 residues. V lost 3 bases and J lost 9, with 15 bases in between. Germline CDR1 reads WSHSY; CDR2 reads SAAADI. CDR3 nucleotide sequence: TGCGCCAGCAGTGAACAAGGACAGCGGAGTTCACCCCTCCACTTT. It is translated as CASSEQGQRSSPLHF.

V usage is TRBV5-1 and J usage is TRBJ2-1, with D possibly being TRBD1 (5 bases). V lost 5 bases, J lost 4 bases, and 10 bases lay in between. CDR1 SGHRS and CDR2 YFSETQ come from the germline V gene. This CDR3 is 13 amino acids long. DNA for the CDR3: TGCGCCAGCAGTGGGGCGGATTACAATGAGCAGTTCTTC. It specifies CASSGADYNEQFF.

The chain employs TRBV7-6 and TRBJ1-1, with D possibly being TRBD1 (6 bases). The V gene lost 4 bases and the J gene lost 2 bases, with 17 bases spanning the gap. CDR1 and CDR2 (germline): SGHVS, FNYEAQ. The CDR3 length is 16 residues. The CDR3 coding sequence is TGTGCCAGCAGCTCAAGGGGGGTCGGAAAAAACACTGAAGCTTTCTTT. Translating gives CASSSRGVGKNTEAFF. Drawing the rest from reference TRBV7-6 and TRBJ1-1, the complete variable domain is GAGVSQSPRYKVTKRGQDVALRCDPISGHVSLYWYRQALGQGPEFLTYFNYEAQQDKSGLPNDRFSAERPEGSISTLTIQRTEQRDSAMYRCASSSRGVGKNTEAFFGQGTRLTVV.

This clonotype appeared many times. V usage is TRBV12-3 or TRBV12-4 and J usage is TRBJ2-1, with D unclear. Trimming cost V 6 bases and J 8 bases, with 8 bases left between them. The CDR3 is 11 residues long. CDR3: CASSLPDEQFF. The CDR3 nucleotides are TGTGCCAGCAGCCTCCCCGATGAGCAGTTCTTC.

Many counts were recorded for this clonotype. The rearrangement uses TRBV25-1 and TRBJ1-6, with unresolved D. Trimming left V 5 bases short and J 10 bases short, with 12 bases between. Germline-derived CDR1 and CDR2 are MGHDK and SYGVNS. This CDR3 spans 13 amino acids. CDR3 nucleotides: TGTGCCAGCAGTCATGGGTTAGGCTCACCCCTCCACTTT. It is translated as CASSHGLGSPLHF.

The V call is TRBV14, the J call TRBJ2-7; the D gene is possibly TRBD2 (5 bases). Germline CDR1 SGHDN, CDR2 FVKESK. The V end was cut by 3 bases, the J end by 2 bases, with 14 bases between. This CDR3 is built from 15 residues. CDR3 nucleotides: TGTGCCAGCAGCCACACCGGGATGGGGACCTACGAGCAGTACTTC. Protein product: CASSHTGMGTYEQYF.

The chain combines TRBV9 with TRBJ1-6, with no clear D. Germline V gene data show CDR1 as SGDLS and CDR2 as YYNGEE. Trimming shortened V by 0 bases and J by 7 bases, and 11 bases separated the two germline ends. The CDR3 runs 15 residues. CDR3 protein: CASSVVGILNSPLHF. As DNA, the CDR3 is TGTGCCAGCAGCGTAGTGGGGATCCTCAATTCACCCCTCCACTTT. Based on the CDR3 plus reference TRBV9 and TRBJ1-6, the full variable domain is DSGVTQTPKHLITATGQRVTLRCSPRSGDLSVYWYQQSLDQGLQFLIQYYNGEERAKGNILERFSAQQFPDLHSELNLSSLELGDSALYFCASSVVGILNSPLHFGNGTRLTVT.

The V call is TRBV29-1, the J call TRBJ1-3; weak D call: TRBD1 (5 bases). The ends were cut back, 4 bases at V and 8 bases at J, with 18 bases in the middle. The CDR3 is 14 amino acids. Germline V gene lookup returns CDR1 SQVTM and CDR2 ANQGSEA. This chain's CDR3 is CSVGVGDSLDTIYF. CDR3 sequence (DNA): TGCAGCGTTGGGGTGGGGGACTCGCTGGACACCATATATTTT.

V gene TRBV20-1 combines with J gene TRBJ1-2, with TRBD1 matching over 8 bases. Germline CDR1 and CDR2: DFQATT and SNEGSKA (reference sequence). The CDR3 contains 15 residues. Germline trimming cut 2 bases from V and 4 bases from J; bases unmatched to any gene: 9. CDR3 sequence: CSARSTGQDRYGYTF. The CDR3 DNA is TGCAGTGCTAGATCCACGGGACAGGATCGCTATGGCTACACCTTC.

The V and J genes are TRBV10-3 and TRBJ2-1; 7 nucleotides agree with TRBD2. The CDR3 totals 15 residues. V was clipped by 6 bases and J by 2 bases; unmatched bases: 7. Germline CDR1 ENHRY, CDR2 SYGVKD. The CDR3 coding sequence is TGTGCCATCAGAGAAAGCGGGATGCCCTACAATGAGCAGTTCTTC. Translation: CAIRESGMPYNEQFF.